Sequencing of this T cell receptor (beta chain) was carried out in a study of chemoradiotherapy in HPV16-positive cancers. The data were produced by immunoSEQ multiplex PCR, yet TCRdb's version contains in-frame clones alone and is incomplete. Of tens of thousands of clones listed, about 90% are singletons. V lost 1 base to trimming and J lost 1 base; unmatched junction nucleotides: 2. The germline gives CDR1 MGHRA, CDR2 YSYEKL. The CDR3 covers 15 residues. The receptor was isolated from a human donor with HPV-associated anogenital cancer. The J gene is TRBJ2-5, the V gene TRBV4-1; 8 bases agree with TRBD1. Material: blood, obtained from a patient who underwent chemoradiotherapy. CDR3 DNA sequence: TGCGCCAGCAGCCAAGTAGGGACAGGCCAAGAGACCCAGTACTTC. The encoded protein is CASSQVGTGQETQYF.